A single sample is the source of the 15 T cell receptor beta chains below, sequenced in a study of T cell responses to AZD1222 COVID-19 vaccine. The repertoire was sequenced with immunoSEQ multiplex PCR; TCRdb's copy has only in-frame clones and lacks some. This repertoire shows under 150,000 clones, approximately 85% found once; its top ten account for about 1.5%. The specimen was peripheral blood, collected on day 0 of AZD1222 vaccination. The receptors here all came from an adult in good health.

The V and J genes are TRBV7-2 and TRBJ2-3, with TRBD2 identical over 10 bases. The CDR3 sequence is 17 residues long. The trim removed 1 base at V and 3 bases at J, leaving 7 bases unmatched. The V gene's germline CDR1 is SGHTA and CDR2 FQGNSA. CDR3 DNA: TGTGCCAGCAGCTTAGATTTAATTAGCGGGAGGACAGATACGCAGTATTTT. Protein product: CASSLDLISGRTDTQYF.

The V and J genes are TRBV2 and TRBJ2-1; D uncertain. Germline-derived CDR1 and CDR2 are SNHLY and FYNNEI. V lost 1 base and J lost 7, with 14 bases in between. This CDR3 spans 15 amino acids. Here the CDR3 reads CASSEVSYAGNEQFF. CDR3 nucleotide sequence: TGTGCCAGCAGTGAAGTGTCGTACGCTGGGAATGAGCAGTTCTTC.

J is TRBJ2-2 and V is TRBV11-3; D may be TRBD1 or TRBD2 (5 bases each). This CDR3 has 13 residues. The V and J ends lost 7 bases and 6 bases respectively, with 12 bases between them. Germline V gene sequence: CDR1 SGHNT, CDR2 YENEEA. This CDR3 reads CASTHGAAGELFF. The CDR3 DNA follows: TGTGCCAGCACCCACGGGGCGGCCGGGGAGCTGTTTTTT.

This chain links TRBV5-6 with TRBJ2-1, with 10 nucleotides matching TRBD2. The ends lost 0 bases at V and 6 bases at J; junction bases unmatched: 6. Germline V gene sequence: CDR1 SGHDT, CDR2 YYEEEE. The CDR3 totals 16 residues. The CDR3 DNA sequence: TGTGCCAGCAGCTTGGGCCTAGCGGGAGTCACCAATGAGCAGTTCTTC. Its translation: CASSLGLAGVTNEQFF.

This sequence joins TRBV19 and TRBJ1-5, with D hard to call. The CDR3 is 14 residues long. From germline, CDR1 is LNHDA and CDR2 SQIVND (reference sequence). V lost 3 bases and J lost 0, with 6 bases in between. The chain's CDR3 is CASSIGNSNQPQHF. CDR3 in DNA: TGTGCCAGTAGTATCGGGAATAGCAATCAGCCCCAGCATTTT.

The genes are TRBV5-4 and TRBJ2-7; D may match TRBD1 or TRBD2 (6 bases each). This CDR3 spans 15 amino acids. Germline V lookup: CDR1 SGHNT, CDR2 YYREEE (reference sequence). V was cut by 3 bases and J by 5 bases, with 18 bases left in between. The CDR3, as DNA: TGTGCCAGCAGCTGGAGGGGGGCAGGGAATGACGAGCAGTACTTC. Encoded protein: CASSWRGAGNDEQYF.

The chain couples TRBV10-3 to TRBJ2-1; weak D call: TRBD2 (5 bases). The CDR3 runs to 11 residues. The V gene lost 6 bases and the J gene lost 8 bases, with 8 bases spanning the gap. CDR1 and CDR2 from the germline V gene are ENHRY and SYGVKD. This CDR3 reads CAISPDYEQFF. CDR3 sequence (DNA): TGTGCCATCAGCCCGGACTATGAGCAGTTCTTC.

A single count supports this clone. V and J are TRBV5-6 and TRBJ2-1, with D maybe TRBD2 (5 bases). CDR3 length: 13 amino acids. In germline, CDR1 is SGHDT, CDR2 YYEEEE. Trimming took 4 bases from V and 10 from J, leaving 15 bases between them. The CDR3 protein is CASSPLGVLEQFF. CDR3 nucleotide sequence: TGTGCCAGCAGCCCGTTGGGAGTCTTGGAGCAGTTCTTC.

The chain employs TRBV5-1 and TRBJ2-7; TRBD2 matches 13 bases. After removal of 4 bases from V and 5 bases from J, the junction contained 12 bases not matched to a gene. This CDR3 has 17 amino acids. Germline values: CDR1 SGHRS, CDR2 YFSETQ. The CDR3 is CASSTWTSGSNRNEQYF. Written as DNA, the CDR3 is TGCGCCAGCAGCACCTGGACTAGCGGGAGTAACAGGAACGAGCAGTACTTC.

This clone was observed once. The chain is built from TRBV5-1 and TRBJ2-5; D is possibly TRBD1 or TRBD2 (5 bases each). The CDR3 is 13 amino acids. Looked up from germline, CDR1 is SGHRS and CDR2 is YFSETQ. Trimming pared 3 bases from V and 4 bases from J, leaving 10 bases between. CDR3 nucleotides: TGCGCCAGCAGCTCGGGACCTCGAGAGACCCAGTACTTC. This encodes CASSSGPRETQYF.

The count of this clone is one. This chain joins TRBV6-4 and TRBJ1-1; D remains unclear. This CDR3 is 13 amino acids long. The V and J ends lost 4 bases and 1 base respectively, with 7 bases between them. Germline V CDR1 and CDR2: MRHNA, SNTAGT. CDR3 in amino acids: CASSVEGNTEAFF. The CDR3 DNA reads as TGTGCCAGCAGTGTTGAGGGGAACACTGAAGCTTTCTTT.

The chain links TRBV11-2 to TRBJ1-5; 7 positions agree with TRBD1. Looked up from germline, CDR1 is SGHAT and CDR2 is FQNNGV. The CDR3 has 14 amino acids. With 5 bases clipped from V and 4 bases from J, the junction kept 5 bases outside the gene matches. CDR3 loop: CASSPQGWNQPQHF. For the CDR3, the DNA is TGTGCCAGCAGCCCACAGGGGTGGAATCAGCCCCAGCATTTT.

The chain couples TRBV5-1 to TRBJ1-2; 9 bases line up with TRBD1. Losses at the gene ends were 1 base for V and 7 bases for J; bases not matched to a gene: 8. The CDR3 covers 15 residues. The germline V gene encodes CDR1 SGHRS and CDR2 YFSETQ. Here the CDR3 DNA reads TGCGCCAGCAGCTTGAACCCGGGACAGGGTAGTGGCTACACCTTC. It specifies CASSLNPGQGSGYTF.

The CDR3 DNA reads TGCGCCAGCAGCTTGGCAGAATCCTATGGCTACACCTTC. This codes for CASSLAESYGYTF. The gene calls are TRBV5-1 and TRBJ1-2; D is ambiguous. Trimming stripped 0 bases from V and 4 bases from J, with 7 bases between. The CDR3 extends over 13 amino acids. Germline V lookup: CDR1 SGHRS, CDR2 YFSETQ.

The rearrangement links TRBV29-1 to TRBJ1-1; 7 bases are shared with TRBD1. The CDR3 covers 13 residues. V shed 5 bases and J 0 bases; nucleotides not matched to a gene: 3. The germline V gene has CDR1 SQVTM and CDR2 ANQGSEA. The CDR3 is CSVRRGLNTEAFF. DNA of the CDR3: TGCAGCGTTAGGAGGGGGCTGAACACTGAAGCTTTCTTT.